The 4 T cell receptor beta chains below all came from one sample that was sequenced in a study of early T cells in non-severe SARS-CoV-2 infection. One entry per CDR3 protein, called by TCRdb with MiXCR from the 5' RACE reads. This sample has about 85,000 distinct CDR3 sequences, with around 14% found just once. Sequencing input: whole blood. The receptor source for this set is an adult who was a healthcare worker with PCR-confirmed SARS-CoV-2 infection or an uninfected control (not recorded which).

The chain links TRBV12-3 or TRBV12-4 to TRBJ2-7; D not certain. The CDR3 length is 12 residues. Trimming took 5 bases from V and 6 from J, leaving 11 bases between them. The CDR3 reads CASSPPLGEQYF. Here the CDR3 DNA reads TGTGCCAGCAGTCCCCCTCTGGGCGAGCAGTACTTC.

This rearrangement joins TRBV7-9 to TRBJ2-1; the match to TRBD2 covers 11 bases. This CDR3 has 17 residues. Trimming cost V 4 bases and J 9 bases; bases outside gene matches: 14. Looked up from germline, CDR1 is SEHNR and CDR2 is FQNEAQ (reference sequence). This chain's CDR3 is CASSSARDSGRAGEQFF. The CDR3 coding sequence is TGTGCCAGCAGCTCTGCCCGGGATAGCGGGAGGGCCGGTGAGCAGTTCTTC.

The V gene is TRBV19, the J gene TRBJ1-5, with D possibly being TRBD1 (5 bases). The V end lost 1 base, the J end lost 5 bases, and 15 bases lay between the germline ends. This CDR3 is 16 amino acids long. Germline V lookup: CDR1 LNHDA, CDR2 SQIVND (reference sequence). The CDR3 spells CASSIGRGGRDQPQHF. CDR3 DNA: TGTGCCAGTAGTATAGGTAGGGGAGGCCGTGATCAGCCCCAGCATTTT.

V and J are TRBV20-1 and TRBJ1-1; 7 nucleotides match TRBD1. Germline lookup yields CDR1 DFQATT and CDR2 SNEGSKA (reference sequence). This CDR3 has 16 amino acids. J gave up 2 bases and V 0 bases, and 9 bases lay outside the gene matches. CDR3 protein: CSARDAKRQGNTEAFF. CDR3 nucleotides: TGCAGTGCTAGAGATGCCAAGAGACAGGGTAACACTGAAGCTTTCTTT.